The sequence of this T cell receptor (beta chain) was determined in a study of CD8+ T cells in alopecia areata. Study-level information: Treated patients swallowed 5 to 10 mg of oral tofacitinib twice daily. Among treated patients, severity was scored by affected scalp area percentage.

Indicated treatment: oral pan-JAK inhibitor, 5-10 mg twice daily. Punch biopsies of lesional scalp, plus peripheral blood, were taken from alopecia areata patients. cDNA prepared by RNA extraction and subsequent reverse transcription served as the template for sequencing. The repertoire was sequenced with immunoSEQ multiplex PCR; TCRdb's copy has only in-frame clones and lacks some. This sample has some 120,000 clones, with under 65% found just once. The trim removed 7 bases at V and 4 bases at J, leaving 8 bases unmatched. In germline, CDR1 is SGHRS, CDR2 YFSETQ. This CDR3 has 14 amino acids. The gene calls are TRBV5-1 and TRBJ2-5; TRBD1 aligns across 9 bases. This sample comprised CD4+ T cells sorted from blood, obtained at week 4, from a patient treated with tofacitinib. This clonotype originated in a human donor with alopecia areata. The CDR3 region is CASAGQGSRETQYF. The CDR3 DNA sequence: TGCGCCAGCGCGGGACAGGGAAGTCGAGAGACCCAGTACTTC.